These T cell receptor beta chains were read from a single sample in a study of beta chain features in type 1 diabetes. Method: immunoSEQ multiplex PCR; TCRdb's copy keeps in-frame clones and lacks some. The sample carries 680,000 or so clones, roughly a sixth recorded once. Material: naive CD4+ T cells from blood. The receptor set was obtained from a man between 18 and 35 years old in good health. The CDR3 runs from the conserved cysteine through the conserved F or W. D genes are given only for firm matches. A clone size is listed for some rows: how often the clone was seen (once, few, many), or a class if it is expanded.

>TRBJ2-2|TRBV28|.|.
TGTGCCAGCAGTTCACAGGGTACCGGGGAGCTGTTTTTT
CASSSQGTGELFF
>TRBJ1-2|TRBV28|few|TRBD1
TGTGCCAGCAGATTCACAGGGGGAGCCTATGGCTACACCTTC
CASRFTGGAYGYTF
>TRBJ1-1|TRBV7-2|.|.
TGTGCCATTCAAGGCCCGGGAAGCACTGAAGCTTTCTTT
CAIQGPGSTEAFF
>TRBJ1-5|TRBV28|few|.
TGTGCCAGCAGTACCATTGGGCGGGGGACCCCACGCCAGCCCCAGCATTTT
CASSTIGRGTPRQPQHF
>TRBJ2-2|TRBV7-7|.|.
TGTGCCAGCAGCTTAGCCCGAGTGGCGGCCGGGGAGCTGTTTTTT
CASSLARVAAGELFF
>TRBJ2-7|TRBV20-1|.|.
TGCAGTGCTCCAAGAGCCTACGAGCAGTACTTC
CSAPRAYEQYF
>TRBJ2-2|TRBV9|few|.
TGTGCCAGCAGCGTAGCCGGCCTGCGTAACACCGGGGAGCTGTTTTTT
CASSVAGLRNTGELFF
>TRBJ2-1|TRBV4-1|.|.
TGCGCCAGCAGCCACTCCACAGGGTACAATGAGCAGTTCTTC
CASSHSTGYNEQFF
>TRBJ1-2|TRBV28|.|.
TGTGCCAGCAGTTACGGACAGAACTATGGCTACACCTTC
CASSYGQNYGYTF
>TRBJ2-2|TRBV19|few|TRBD2
TGTGCCAGTAGGCTAGCGGGAGCCACCGGGGAGCTGTTTTTT
CASRLAGATGELFF
>TRBJ1-6|TRBV30|.|.
TGTGCCTGGAGAGCGACTAAGTTGAATTCACCCCTCCACTTT
CAWRATKLNSPLHF
>TRBJ1-5|TRBV5-1|.|.
TGCGCCAGCAGCTTGGACGGGTATCAGCCCCAGCATTTT
CASSLDGYQPQHF
>TRBJ1-1|TRBV7-9|few|.
TGTGCCAGCAGCTTACCATGGAACACTGAAGCTTTCTTT
CASSLPWNTEAFF
>TRBJ1-1|TRBV7-9|.|.
TGTGCCAGCAGCTTGGACGGGGCAAGCACTGAAGCTTTCTTT
CASSLDGASTEAFF
>TRBJ2-3|TRBV9|few|TRBD2
TGTGCCAGCAGCGTAGTAGGCGGGAGCGAGTATTTT
CASSVVGGSEYF
>TRBJ2-7|TRBV20-1|few|.
TGCAGTGCTATAGTAAGCTACGAGCAGTACTTC
CSAIVSYEQYF
>TRBJ2-1|TRBV6-5|few|.
TGTGCCAGCAGTGAAGCGGCCTCCCAGGAGCAGTTCTTC
CASSEAASQEQFF
>TRBJ2-3|TRBV7-3|.|.
TGTGCCAGCAGCCTCCTCTCGGGGGGCGGAGATACGCAGTATTTT
CASSLLSGGGDTQYF
>TRBJ2-3|TRBV9|.|TRBD2
TGTGCCAGCAGCGTTCCTAGCGGGGAAAGCACAGATACGCAGTATTTT
CASSVPSGESTDTQYF
>TRBJ1-6|TRBV6-6|few|TRBD1
TGTGCCAGCAGCCGGGACAGGGTGGACTATAATTCACCCCTCCACTTT
CASSRDRVDYNSPLHF
>TRBJ1-5|TRBV19|.|TRBD1
TGTGCCAGTAGTATGGGACAGACCTTCAATCAGCCCCAGCATTTT
CASSMGQTFNQPQHF
>TRBJ2-3|TRBV7-2|.|TRBD2
TGTGCCAGCAGAGGGACTAGCGGGGGGCGCACAGATACGCAGTATTTT
CASRGTSGGRTDTQYF
>TRBJ2-1|TRBV5-6|.|.
TGTGCCAGCAGCTTGCTTACACTCCTTAATGAGCAGTTCTTC
CASSLLTLLNEQFF
>TRBJ2-2|TRBV19|few|.
TGTGCCGCAGGCTCGGGGGCGGGAGAGCCCCGAGGGACCGGGGAGCTGTTTTTT
CAAGSGAGEPRGTGELFF
>TRBJ2-6|TRBV5-5|few|TRBD1
TGTGCCAGCAGCCCTAAGGGGGCGGGCAACGTCCTGACTTTC
CASSPKGAGNVLTF
>TRBJ2-5|TRBV29-1|few|TRBD2
TGCAGCGTTGGTCTTAGACTAGCTGGGGAGACCCAGTACTTC
CSVGLRLAGETQYF
>TRBJ2-5|TRBV2|few|.
TGTGCCGGATCAGGGTTTGGCCAAGAGACCCAGTACTTC
CAGSGFGQETQYF
>TRBJ2-5|TRBV9|.|.
TGTGCCAGCAGCGCCGGAACTATGTACCAAGAGACCCAGTACTTC
CASSAGTMYQETQYF
>TRBJ1-2|TRBV9|few|.
TGTGCCAGCAGCCAGGACCGAAGCAGATTCTATGGCTACACCTTC
CASSQDRSRFYGYTF
>TRBJ2-3|TRBV27|few|TRBD1
TGTGCCAGCATCCTTGCAGGGGGTTCTAGCACAGATACGCAGTATTTT
CASILAGGSSTDTQYF
>TRBJ1-4|TRBV10-3|few|.
TGTGCCATCAGTGAAGGGAGGGGCTCAGATGAAAAACTGTTTTTT
CAISEGRGSDEKLFF
>TRBJ2-1|TRBV7-3|few|.
TGTGCCAGCAGCTTATATATTCTGGGGACTCCCCGAGGGAATGAGCAGTTCTTC
CASSLYILGTPRGNEQFF
>TRBJ2-3|TRBV25-1|few|TRBD1
TGTGCCAGCAGTGAACAGGGGGCTTCGCAGTATTTT
CASSEQGASQYF
>TRBJ2-6|TRBV11-1|few|TRBD2
TGTGCCAGCAGCTTAGAGGCGGGAGGCAGCTCTGGGGCCAACGTCCTGACTTTC
CASSLEAGGSSGANVLTF
>TRBJ1-2|TRBV25-1|few|.
TGTGCCAGCATCCCCAGGGCCTCGGACTATGGCTACACCTTC
CASIPRASDYGYTF
>TRBJ2-2|TRBV4-3|.|.
TGCGCCAGCAGCCAAGGACAGGCGAACACCGGGGAGCTGTTTTTT
CASSQGQANTGELFF
>TRBJ2-3|TRBV28|.|.
TGTGCCAGCCTCCCGGGTGACACAGATACGCAGTATTTT
CASLPGDTDTQYF
>TRBJ2-7|TRBV7-2|.|TRBD1
TGTGCCAGCACCGCCCGGGATAGCAGGGGGGAGCAGTACTTC
CASTARDSRGEQYF